One sample yielded the 20 T cell receptor beta chains listed below, sequenced in a study of control samples from healthy donors and cancer patients (TCRdb year 2020). Libraries came from the immunoSEQ multiplex PCR assay. Held by TCRdb, this immuneACCESS table contains in-frame sequences only and omits some clones. Under half of the omission traces to an unresolved V gene where checked; the cause of the rest is unknown. The sample table lists 100,000 to 150,000 clones, 92% of them with a count of one. Clones ranked in the top ten supply about 2.2% of the sample. Sequencing was carried out using blood. Receptors were obtained from a woman aged 50 to 60 in good health.

The V and J genes are TRBV19 and TRBJ2-2; D is ambiguous. In germline, CDR1 is LNHDA, CDR2 SQIVND (reference sequence). The CDR3 extends over 14 amino acids. V lost 5 bases, J lost 7 bases, and 14 bases lay in between. The chain's CDR3 is CASSFPGRVGELFF. CDR3 DNA: TGTGCCAGTAGTTTTCCCGGTAGGGTCGGGGAGCTGTTTTTT.

V and J are TRBV30 and TRBJ2-2; possible D gene TRBD1, 5 bases. Trimming removed 8 bases from V and 2 bases from J, with 18 bases in between. The CDR3 extends over 15 amino acids. Germline V lookup: CDR1 GTSNPN, CDR2 SVGIG (reference sequence). CDR3 in DNA: TGTGCCAGGGGCTGGGCCGGCCGAAACACCGGGGAGCTGTTTTTT. Its protein product is CARGWAGRNTGELFF.

This clone appeared a few times. The V gene is TRBV11-2, the J gene TRBJ2-7; the D gene is possibly TRBD1 (6 bases). Trimming took off 2 bases at V and 2 bases at J, with 16 bases between the two ends. This CDR3 comprises 16 residues. Germline V gene lookup returns CDR1 SGHAT and CDR2 FQNNGV. CDR3 amino acids: CASSLLLQGRTYEQYF. DNA for the CDR3: TGTGCCAGCAGCTTATTGCTACAGGGAAGGACCTACGAGCAGTACTTC.

Only a few counts were recorded for this clone. The chain is built from TRBV30 and TRBJ1-2, with unresolved D. Germline V gene sequence: CDR1 GTSNPN, CDR2 SVGIG (reference sequence). Trimming took off 0 bases at V and 2 bases at J, with 16 bases between the two ends. The CDR3 spans 16 residues. The CDR3 loop is CAWSVLPPRRNYGYTF. The CDR3 region has the DNA TGTGCCTGGAGTGTACTCCCGCCTCGGAGAAACTATGGCTACACCTTC.

Notes on this clone: Other nucleotide sequences from this sample produce the same CDR3. V and J are TRBV19 and TRBJ1-5; D ambiguous. The CDR3 spans 14 residues. Germline loops: CDR1 LNHDA, CDR2 SQIVND (reference sequence). V lost 2 bases and J lost 2, with 7 bases in between. The CDR3 here is CASSIRGGNQPQHF. DNA of the CDR3: TGTGCCAGTAGTATACGGGGTGGCAATCAGCCCCAGCATTTT.

The CDR3 nucleotides are TGCGCCAGCAGCCGACAGGGCGTGAACACTGAAGCTTTCTTT. It translates to CASSRQGVNTEAFF. The rearrangement uses TRBV4-1 and TRBJ1-1; TRBD1 aligns across 7 bases. Unmatched junction bases numbered 2, after V lost 4 bases and J lost 0 bases. The CDR3 has 14 residues. Germline lookup yields CDR1 MGHRA and CDR2 YSYEKL.

CDR3 amino acids: CASSSSVTVNYGYTF. The CDR3, as DNA: TGTGCCAGCAGTTCGAGTGTGACAGTAAACTATGGCTACACCTTC. This chain uses TRBV27 with TRBJ1-2, with a weak D call TRBD1 (5 bases). Germline V lookup: CDR1 MNHEY, CDR2 SMNVEV (reference sequence). CDR3 length equals 15 residues. Trimming left V 4 bases short and J 2 bases short, with 14 bases between.

The chain couples TRBV5-1 to TRBJ2-7; D ambiguous. Trimming took off 5 bases at V and 0 bases at J, with 12 bases between the two ends. The CDR3 spans 14 residues. In germline, CDR1 is SGHRS, CDR2 YFSETQ. The CDR3 region is CASSPDSLSYEQYF. The CDR3 DNA reads TGCGCCAGCAGTCCCGACTCGCTCTCCTACGAGCAGTACTTC.

The chain joins TRBV20-1 to TRBJ2-7; 7 bases are shared with TRBD2. This CDR3 is 11 amino acids long. Germline CDR1 reads DFQATT; CDR2 reads SNEGSKA (reference sequence). The V segment lost 4 bases and the J segment 6 bases; nucleotides outside the gene matches: 3. The CDR3 DNA follows: TGCAGTGCTAAAGCGGGGTCCGAGCAGTACTTC. Translation gives CSAKAGSEQYF.

This clone was observed once. This chain links TRBV27 with TRBJ2-1; no reliable D call. The germline gives CDR1 MNHEY, CDR2 SMNVEV (reference sequence). The CDR3 length is 13 residues. Trimming pared 0 bases from V and 8 bases from J, leaving 8 bases between. This chain's CDR3 is CASSLSGWDEQFF. As DNA, the CDR3 is TGTGCCAGCAGTTTATCGGGGTGGGATGAGCAGTTCTTC.

The count of this clone is one. The V gene is TRBV12-3 or TRBV12-4, the J gene TRBJ1-4; unclear D gene. V was shortened by 6 bases and J by 4 bases, with 9 bases between the two germline ends. The CDR3 is made up of 13 amino acids. CDR3: CASSRASNEKLFF. Here the CDR3 DNA reads TGTGCCAGCAGCCGGGCAAGTAATGAAAAACTGTTTTTT.

V is TRBV28 and J is TRBJ1-2, with D possibly TRBD1 on 5 matching bases. This CDR3 has 16 residues. Per germline, CDR1 MDHEN and CDR2 SYDVKM. Deletions cut 6 bases from V and 6 bases from J, with 23 bases between. The CDR3 nucleotides read TGTGCCAGCAGCTACGGGACGGATCCGATCTCGGATGGCTACACCTTC. It yields the protein CASSYGTDPISDGYTF.

The chain recombines TRBV3-1 (or the pseudogene TRBV3-2) with TRBJ1-2; D uncertain. V lost 2 bases, J lost 3 bases, and 7 bases lay in between. Germline CDR1 reads LGHDT; CDR2 reads YNNKEL (reference sequence). This CDR3 comprises 13 residues. CDR3 nucleotides: TGTGCCAGCAGCCAAAGGGCGGACTATGGCTACACCTTC. This gives the protein CASSQRADYGYTF.

The V and J genes are TRBV28 and TRBJ2-5, with 11 bases lining up with TRBD1. The germline CDR1 and CDR2 sequences are MDHEN and SYDVKM. CDR3 size: 18 residues. Germline trimming cut 9 bases from V and 2 bases from J; bases unmatched to any gene: 17. The CDR3 coding sequence is TGTGCCAGTTCAGCATCCAGGACAGGGGGCGCGGTACAAGAGACCCAGTACTTC. It translates to CASSASRTGGAVQETQYF.

The chain uses TRBV19 and TRBJ2-5; 7 bases align to TRBD1. V lost 7 bases to trimming and J lost 5 bases; unmatched junction nucleotides: 7. Per germline, CDR1 LNHDA and CDR2 SQIVND (reference sequence). The CDR3 is made up of 13 amino acids. CDR3 bases: TGTGCCAGTAAGGGACAGTCGGGGGAGACCCAGTACTTC. Its translation is CASKGQSGETQYF.

The J gene is TRBJ2-5, the V gene TRBV5-6, with TRBD2 matching 9 bases. The germline CDR1 and CDR2 sequences are SGHDT and YYEEEE. Trimming at V came to 3 bases and at J to 3 bases, leaving 6 bases not matched to a gene. The CDR3 consists of 15 residues. CDR3: CASSSQGLAEETQYF. Here the CDR3 DNA reads TGTGCCAGCAGCTCCCAGGGACTAGCCGAAGAGACCCAGTACTTC.

A single count supports this clone. This chain connects TRBV6-5 to TRBJ2-3; TRBD2 agrees at 7 bases. CDR3 length equals 12 residues. Germline values: CDR1 MNHEY, CDR2 SVGAGI. V lost 4 bases and J lost 10; bases outside the gene matches: 5. CDR3 sequence (DNA): TGTGCCAGCAGTTGGGGGGAGGGTCCGCAGTATTTT. Its protein is CASSWGEGPQYF.

The chain links TRBV7-8 to TRBJ1-6; 11 nucleotides line up with TRBD1. Per the germline V gene, CDR1 is SGHVS and CDR2 is FQNEAQ. After removal of 5 bases from V and 14 bases from J, the junction contained 5 bases not matched to a gene. The CDR3 sequence is 13 residues long. The CDR3 nucleotides read TGTGCCAGCAGCATTGGACAGGGGGCCACCCTCCACTTT. It translates to CASSIGQGATLHF.

The chain has TRBV2 and TRBJ1-2; D unclear. V lost 4 bases and J lost 4, with 10 bases in between. The V gene's germline CDR1 is SNHLY and CDR2 FYNNEI. The CDR3 sequence is 13 residues long. CDR3 sequence reads: CASSGSGAYGYTF. The CDR3 DNA reads TGTGCCAGCAGTGGTTCAGGCGCCTATGGCTACACCTTC.

This sequence joins TRBV2 and TRBJ1-1; D might be TRBD1 (5 bases). The length of the CDR3 is 11 residues. CDR1 is SNHLY, CDR2 FYNNEI, per germline. V lost 5 bases and J lost 8, with 9 bases in between. In DNA, the CDR3 is TGTGCCAGCAGTACAGGACTAGAAGCTTTCTTT. Its protein is CASSTGLEAFF.